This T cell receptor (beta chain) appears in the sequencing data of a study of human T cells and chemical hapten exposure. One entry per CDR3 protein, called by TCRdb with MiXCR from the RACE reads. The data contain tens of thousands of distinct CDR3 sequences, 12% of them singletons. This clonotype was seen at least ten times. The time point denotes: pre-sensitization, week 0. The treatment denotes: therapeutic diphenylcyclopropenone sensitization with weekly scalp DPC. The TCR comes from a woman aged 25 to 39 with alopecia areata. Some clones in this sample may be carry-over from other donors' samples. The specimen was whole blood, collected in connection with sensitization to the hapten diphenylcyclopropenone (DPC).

The CDR3 protein is CASSQSSGSNTGELFF. The CDR3 DNA follows: TGTGCCAGCAGCCAATCTAGCGGGAGCAACACCGGGGAGCTGTTTTTT. The rearrangement uses TRBV4-2 and TRBJ2-2, with 10 bases that match TRBD2. With V trimmed by 2 bases and J by 2 bases, 2 bases remained unmatched. Germline loops: CDR1 LGHNA, CDR2 YNFKEQ. CDR3 size: 16 residues.